Each of the 15 T cell receptor beta chains below was sequenced from the same sample in a study of beta chain features in type 1 diabetes. The entirety of the isolated RNA underwent reverse transcription, so expressed TCRB transcripts were sequenced. Profiled with immunoSEQ multiplex PCR; TCRdb holds only in-frame clones, not every one. The profile shows hundreds of thousands of clones, around 15% of them singletons. The sample was central memory CD4+ T cells from blood. These receptor sequences come from a man aged 25 to 40 in good health.

This chain links TRBV11-2 with TRBJ1-5; D is uncertain. Germline-derived CDR1 and CDR2 are SGHAT and FQNNGV. The germline V and J ends were trimmed by 5 bases and 3 bases, with 8 bases remaining between them. The CDR3 is 13 amino acids. CDR3 nucleotide sequence: TGTGCCAGCAGCGTTTCAAACAATCAGCCCCAGCATTTT. Its protein product is CASSVSNNQPQHF.

This clone has a handful of counts. J is TRBJ1-4 and V is TRBV7-9; D gene ambiguous. CDR3 length equals 16 residues. Trimming removed 5 bases from V and 0 bases from J, with 13 bases in between. The germline gives CDR1 SEHNR, CDR2 FQNEAQ (reference sequence). The CDR3: CASSIDFFATNEKLFF. In DNA form, the CDR3 reads TGTGCCAGCAGCATCGATTTTTTTGCAACTAATGAAAAACTGTTTTTT. The whole variable domain, remainder taken from reference TRBV7-9 and TRBJ1-4, is DTGVSQNPRHKITKRGQNVTFRCDPISEHNRLYWYRQTLGQGPEFLTYFQNEAQLEKSRLLSDRFSAERPKGSFSTLEIQRTEQGDSAMYLCASSIDFFATNEKLFFGSGTQLSVL.

The genes are TRBV6-1 and TRBJ2-7, with 7 bases aligning to TRBD2. CDR1 and CDR2 from the germline V gene are MNHNS and SASEGT. V lost 7 bases to trimming and J lost 0 bases; unmatched junction nucleotides: 3. This CDR3 is built from 13 residues. This CDR3 reads CASTGRGSYEQYF. CDR3 coding DNA: TGTGCCAGCACTGGGAGGGGCTCCTACGAGCAGTACTTC.

V usage is TRBV6-1 and J usage is TRBJ2-7, with D unclear. The CDR3 extends over 12 amino acids. Germline CDR1 reads MNHNS; CDR2 reads SASEGT. V was cut by 2 bases and J by 6 bases, with 8 bases left in between. The CDR3 spells CASSERSPEQYV. The CDR3 nucleotides read TGTGCCAGCAGTGAAAGGTCGCCCGAGCAGTACGTC.

The rearrangement uses TRBV5-1 and TRBJ1-4, with a tentative D call TRBD1 (5 bases). CDR3 length: 16 residues. Germline V gene sequence: CDR1 SGHRS, CDR2 YFSETQ. Trimming took off 4 bases at V and 4 bases at J, with 17 bases between the two ends. The CDR3 is CASSGRNRDGNEKLFF. As DNA, the CDR3 is TGCGCCAGCAGCGGACGAAACCGGGACGGTAATGAAAAACTGTTTTTT.

V gene TRBV7-9 combines with J gene TRBJ1-4; D unclear. Germline V gives CDR1 SEHNR, CDR2 FQNEAQ (reference sequence). The V end lost 5 bases, the J end lost 2 bases, and 6 bases lay between the germline ends. The CDR3 totals 13 residues. The CDR3 is CASSMGTNEKLFF. In DNA, the CDR3 is TGTGCCAGCAGCATGGGGACTAATGAAAAACTGTTTTTT.

The rearrangement joins TRBV6-6 to TRBJ1-5; weak D call: TRBD1 (5 bases). CDR1 MNHNY and CDR2 SVGAGI come from the germline V gene (reference sequence). The germline V and J ends were trimmed by 8 bases and 6 bases, with 20 bases remaining between them. The CDR3 has 15 residues. This chain's CDR3 is CASATASQAVQPQHF. The CDR3 nucleotides are TGTGCCAGCGCGACAGCGTCTCAGGCTGTTCAGCCCCAGCATTTT.

This clone turned up a few times. The J gene is TRBJ1-1, the V gene TRBV25-1; no firm D call. This CDR3 has 14 residues. Trimming took off 1 base at V and 1 base at J, with 7 bases between the two ends. CDR1 and CDR2 (germline): MGHDK, SYGVNS. In DNA form, the CDR3 reads TGTGCCAGCAGTGAATGGGCGGAGAACACTGAAGCTTTCTTT. Translation gives CASSEWAENTEAFF.

The rearrangement links TRBV11-2 to TRBJ2-3; D possibly uses TRBD1 or TRBD2 (5 bases each). This CDR3 contains 15 residues. Trimming removed 7 bases from V and 0 bases from J, with 14 bases in between. The germline V gene has CDR1 SGHAT and CDR2 FQNNGV. In nucleotides, the CDR3 is TGTGCCAGCAACGGGGCCAGGTTTAGCACAGATACGCAGTATTTT. This encodes CASNGARFSTDTQYF.

This chain connects TRBV6-1 to TRBJ2-1, with a tentative D call TRBD1 (6 bases). CDR1 is MNHNS, CDR2 SASEGT, per germline. Trimming pared 3 bases from V and 14 bases from J, leaving 17 bases between. The CDR3 sequence is 13 residues long. The CDR3 bases are TGTGCCAGCAGTGACGTAGCCCGGGACACAGAGTTCTTC. Its protein product is CASSDVARDTEFF.

V is TRBV4-3 and J is TRBJ2-3; D may be TRBD2 (6 bases). Germline lookup yields CDR1 LGHNA and CDR2 YSLEER. This CDR3 has 13 amino acids. V was clipped by 3 bases and J by 6 bases, with 10 bases between them. In DNA form, the CDR3 reads TGCGCCAGCAGCCACCGGGACTCCGATACGCAGTATTTT. Its translation: CASSHRDSDTQYF.

This clone was observed a handful of times. V usage is TRBV28 and J usage is TRBJ2-1; 12 bases map to TRBD2. CDR3 length: 16 residues. The V gene end was trimmed by 4 bases and the J gene end by 6 bases; junction bases not matched to a gene: 7. Germline CDR1 and CDR2: MDHEN and SYDVKM. CDR3 sequence: CASSSVTSGGLNEQFF. The CDR3 DNA reads TGTGCCAGCAGTTCTGTAACTAGCGGGGGGCTCAATGAGCAGTTCTTC.

A word on this clone: Other DNA sequences in the sample encode the same CDR3. The chain has TRBV5-1 and TRBJ1-3; the match to TRBD1 covers 9 bases. There are 15 residues in the CDR3. The germline gives CDR1 SGHRS, CDR2 YFSETQ. V gave up 2 bases and J gave up 1 base; unmatched junction bases: 1. The CDR3 DNA sequence: TGCGCCAGCAGCTTACAGGGGGCTTCTGGAAACACCATATATTTT. Encoded protein: CASSLQGASGNTIYF.

In its sample, this clone was seen many times. V gene TRBV15 combines with J gene TRBJ2-7; TRBD2 is a possible D gene (5 bases). Germline V gene sequence: CDR1 LNHNV, CDR2 YYDKDF (reference sequence). Trimming removed 2 bases from V and 4 bases from J, with 12 bases in between. CDR3 length: 14 amino acids. CDR3 loop: CATSRSGRGYEQYF. The DNA for the CDR3 is TGTGCCACCAGCAGATCCGGACGGGGATACGAGCAGTACTTC.

The chain is built from TRBV7-7 and TRBJ2-1; D is undetermined. CDR1 and CDR2 (germline): SSHAT, FNYEAQ (reference sequence). CDR3 length equals 15 residues. Trimming took off 2 bases at V and 2 bases at J, with 10 bases between the two ends. The CDR3 DNA reads TGTGCCAGCAGCTTATCATGGGGAACCTACAATGAGCAGTTCTTC. Amino acids: CASSLSWGTYNEQFF.